This T cell receptor (beta chain) comes out of a study of CD8 T cells in Susac syndrome. Random hexamers were used to reverse transcribe 0.5 to 1 ug of RNA. Using its own MiXCR run on the immunoSEQ multiplex PCR reads, TCRdb lists one record per CDR3 protein. Among approximately 130,000 distinct CDR3 sequences listed, approximately 90% were seen once. TCR beta sequencing covered blood CD8+ and CD4+ T cells. The germline V gene has CDR1 GTSNPN and CDR2 SVGIG (reference sequence). V was clipped by 8 bases and J by 5 bases; unmatched bases: 6. The CDR3 sequence is 14 residues long. The clonotype originates from a human donor with multiple sclerosis. Sequenced input: CD8+ T cells from PBMCs. The J gene is TRBJ2-7, the V gene TRBV30; 16 bases are a match to TRBD2. DNA of the CDR3: TGTGCCGGGGGACTAGCGGGAGGGCCGGACGAGCAGTACTTC. This codes for CAGGLAGGPDEQYF. The full variable domain, with the rest looked up from reference TRBV30 and TRBJ2-7, is SQTIHQWPATLVQPVGSPLSLECTVEGTSNPNLYWYRQAAGRGLQLLFYSVGIGQISSEVPQNLSASRPQDRQFILSSKKLLLSDSGFYLCAGGLAGGPDEQYFGPGTRLTVT.